The source of this TCR beta chain is a study of T cells in Graves' hyperthyroidism and ophthalmopathy. The length of the CDR3 is 15 residues. Trimming removed 4 bases from V and 7 bases from J, with 14 bases in between. CDR1 is SGHTA and CDR2 is FQGNSA in the germline V gene. Study observations and caveats: Peripheral blood also featured most of the thyroid clonotypes expanded above 0.001. The model foresaw ophthalmopathy a median roughly 6 months prior to onset.

Researchers took RNA transcripts and amplified the TCR beta CDR3 regions from them. Initially, a first-round RT-PCR of the TCR CDR3 employed the HTBI primer set. A single record per CDR3 protein comes from TCRdb applying MiXCR to the multiplex PCR reads. The table records 500,000 to 600,000 distinct CDR3 sequences, 16% of them present only once. The sample holds many counts of this clonotype. The antigen is unknown. Recently diagnosed hyperthyroidism of less than 2 months' duration affected patients aged 18 to 65. Not enrolled were patients with uncontrolled infection, other autoimmune disease, pregnancy or lactation.

V gene TRBV7-2 combines with J gene TRBJ1-6; D gene unclear. The material sequenced was blood. The sequence was collected from a woman younger than 30 with Graves' hyperthyroidism. The CDR3 DNA reads TGTGCCAGCAGCTATCCCCAGCTGGGCAATTCACCCCTCCACTTT. Amino acids: CASSYPQLGNSPLHF. Complete variable domain (other parts from reference TRBV7-2 and TRBJ1-6): GAGVSQSPSNKVTEKGKDVELRCDPISGHTALYWYRQSLGQGLEFLIYFQGNSAPDKSGLPSDRFSAERTGGSVSTLTIQRTQQEDSAVYLCASSYPQLGNSPLHFGNGTRLTVT.